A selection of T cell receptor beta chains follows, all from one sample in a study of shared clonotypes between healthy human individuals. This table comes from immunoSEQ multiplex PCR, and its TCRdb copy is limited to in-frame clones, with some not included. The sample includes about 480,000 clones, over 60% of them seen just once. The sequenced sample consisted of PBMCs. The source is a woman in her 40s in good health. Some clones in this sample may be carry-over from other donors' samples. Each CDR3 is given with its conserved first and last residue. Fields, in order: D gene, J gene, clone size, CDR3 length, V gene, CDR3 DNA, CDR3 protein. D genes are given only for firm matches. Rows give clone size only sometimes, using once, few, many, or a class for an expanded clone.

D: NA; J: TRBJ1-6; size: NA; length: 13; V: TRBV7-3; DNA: TGTGCCAGCAGCACCGAGGGTAATTCACCCCTCCACTTT; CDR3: CASSTEGNSPLHF
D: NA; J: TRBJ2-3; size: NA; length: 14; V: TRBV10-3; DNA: TGTGCCATCAGTGACGGCTTGGGCACAGATACGCAGTATTTT; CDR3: CAISDGLGTDTQYF
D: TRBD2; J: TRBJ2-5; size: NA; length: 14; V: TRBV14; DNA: TGTGCCAGCAGCCGCCTAGCGGGAGCCGAGACCCAGTACTTC; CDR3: CASSRLAGAETQYF
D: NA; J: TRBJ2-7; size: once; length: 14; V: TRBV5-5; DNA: TGTGCCAGCAGCATCCCTAGTAGGTCCTACGAGCAGTACTTC; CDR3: CASSIPSRSYEQYF
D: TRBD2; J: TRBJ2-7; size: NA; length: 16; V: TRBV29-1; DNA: TGCAGCGTTGATGATCGGGGACTAGGGAGCTCCTACGAGCAGTACTTC; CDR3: CSVDDRGLGSSYEQYF
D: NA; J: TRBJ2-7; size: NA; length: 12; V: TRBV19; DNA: TGTGCCAGTAGTATGTTGGGGGGCGGGCAGTACTTC; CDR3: CASSMLGGGQYF
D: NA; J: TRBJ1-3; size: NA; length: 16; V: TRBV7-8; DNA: TGTGCCAGCAGCGGACGGACCGGCGCCTCTGGAAACACCATATATTTT; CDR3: CASSGRTGASGNTIYF
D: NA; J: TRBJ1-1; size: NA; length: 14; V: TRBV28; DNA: TGTGCCAGCAGTGTTCGGGGTTGGGGCACTGAAGCTTTCTTT; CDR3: CASSVRGWGTEAFF
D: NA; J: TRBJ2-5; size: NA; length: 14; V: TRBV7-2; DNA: TGTGCCAGCAGCTTATCGACAGTCCAAGAGACCCAGTACTTC; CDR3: CASSLSTVQETQYF
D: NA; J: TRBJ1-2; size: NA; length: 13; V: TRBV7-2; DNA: TGTGCCAGCAGCCGGAGAATTGGCTATGGCTACACCTTC; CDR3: CASSRRIGYGYTF
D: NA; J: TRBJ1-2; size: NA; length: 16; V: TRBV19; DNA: TGTGCCAGTAGTATGGGCAGACCACGTCCGGAGTATGGCTACACCTTC; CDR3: CASSMGRPRPEYGYTF
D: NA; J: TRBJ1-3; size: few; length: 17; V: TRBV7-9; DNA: TGTGCCAGCAGCCCCCCGGGGTGGGTCAGCTCTGGAAACACCATATATTTT; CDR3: CASSPPGWVSSGNTIYF
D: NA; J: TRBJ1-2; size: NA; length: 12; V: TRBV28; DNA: TGTGCCTCTCGCGGTTCAGGCTATGGCTACACCTTC; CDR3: CASRGSGYGYTF
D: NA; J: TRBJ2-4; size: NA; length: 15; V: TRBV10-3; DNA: TGTGCCATCAGTGAGTCGGGGCAAAAGGGGGTCATTCAGTACTTC; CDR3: CAISESGQKGVIQYF
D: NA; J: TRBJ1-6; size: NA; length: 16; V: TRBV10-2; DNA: TGCGCCAGCAGTGAGTCCCCCAGTTGGGGGTCTTCACCCCTCCACTTT; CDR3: CASSESPSWGSSPLHF
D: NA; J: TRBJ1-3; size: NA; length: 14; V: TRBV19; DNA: TGTGCCAGTAGTACAGGGCTCGTTGGAAACACCATATATTTT; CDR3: CASSTGLVGNTIYF
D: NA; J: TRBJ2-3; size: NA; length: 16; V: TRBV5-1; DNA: TGCGCCAGCAGCTCGGGACTCGACGCCAGCACAGATACGCAGTATTTT; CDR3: CASSSGLDASTDTQYF
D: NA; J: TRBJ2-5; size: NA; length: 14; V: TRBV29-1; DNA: TGCAGCGTTGAAGATCTCAGACGAGTGGAGACCCAGTACTTC; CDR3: CSVEDLRRVETQYF
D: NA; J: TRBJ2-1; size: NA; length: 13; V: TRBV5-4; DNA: TGTGCCAGCAGCTTGTTCCTTGCGAGGGAGCAGTTCTTC; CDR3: CASSLFLAREQFF
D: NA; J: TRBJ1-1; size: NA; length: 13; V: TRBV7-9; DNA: TGTGCCAGCACCCCAGGGACCGCGCGTGAAGCTTTCTTT; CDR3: CASTPGTAREAFF
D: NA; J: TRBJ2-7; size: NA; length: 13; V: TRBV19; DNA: TGTGCCAGTAGTGCTGGACGGGCCTACGAGCAGTACTTC; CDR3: CASSAGRAYEQYF
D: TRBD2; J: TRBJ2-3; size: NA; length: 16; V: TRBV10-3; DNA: TGTGCCATCAGTGAGTCAGGTAGCGGGAGCACAGATACGCAGTATTTT; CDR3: CAISESGSGSTDTQYF
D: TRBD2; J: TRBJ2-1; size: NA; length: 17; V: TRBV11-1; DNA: TGTGCCAGCAGCCTCTCCAGCGGGACCCTCTCCTACAATGAGCAGTTCTTC; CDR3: CASSLSSGTLSYNEQFF
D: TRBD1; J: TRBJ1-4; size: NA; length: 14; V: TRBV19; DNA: TGTGCCAGTAGTACAACAGGGGCGAATGAAAAACTGTTTTTT; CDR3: CASSTTGANEKLFF
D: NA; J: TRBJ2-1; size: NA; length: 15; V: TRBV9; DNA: TGTGCCAGCAGCGTTGGGCTAGCCGAAAACAATGAGCAGTTCTTC; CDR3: CASSVGLAENNEQFF
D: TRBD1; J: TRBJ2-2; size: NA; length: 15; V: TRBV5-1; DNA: TGCGCCAGCAGCTTAAGGCAGGGGGTCGGCGGGGAGCTGTTTTTT; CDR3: CASSLRQGVGGELFF
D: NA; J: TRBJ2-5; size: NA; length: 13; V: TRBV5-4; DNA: TGTGCCAGCAGCTTGGCCGAGTGGGAGACCCAGTACTTC; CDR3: CASSLAEWETQYF
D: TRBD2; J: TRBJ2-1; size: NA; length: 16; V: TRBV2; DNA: TGTGCCAGCAGCGAGAGCGGGAGGGCCCCCTACAATGAGCAGTTCTTC; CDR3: CASSESGRAPYNEQFF
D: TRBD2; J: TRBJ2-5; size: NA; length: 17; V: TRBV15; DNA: TGTGCCACCAAGACCGGGACTAGCGCCGATAAGGGGGAGACCCAGTACTTC; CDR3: CATKTGTSADKGETQYF
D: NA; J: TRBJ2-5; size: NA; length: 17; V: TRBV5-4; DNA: TGTGCCAGCAGCTTGAACGGCAGGGGAAGCCTTAAAGAGACCCAGTACTTC; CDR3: CASSLNGRGSLKETQYF
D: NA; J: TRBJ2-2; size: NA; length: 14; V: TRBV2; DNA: TGTGCCAGCAGCTCCCAAATGTGGATCGGGGAGCTGTTTTTT; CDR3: CASSSQMWIGELFF
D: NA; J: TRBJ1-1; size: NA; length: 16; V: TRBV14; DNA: TGTGCCAGCAGCCAAGAGGTCCGGTTTGCGAACACTGAAGCTTTCTTT; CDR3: CASSQEVRFANTEAFF
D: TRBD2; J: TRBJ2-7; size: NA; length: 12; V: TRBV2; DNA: TGTGCCAGCAGTGTGACAGCGGGGGGGCAGTACTTC; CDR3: CASSVTAGGQYF
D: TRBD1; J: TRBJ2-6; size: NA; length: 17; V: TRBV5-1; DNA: TGCGCCAGCAGTGCTGGGACAGGGGGCTCTGGGGCCAACGTCCTGACTTTC; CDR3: CASSAGTGGSGANVLTF
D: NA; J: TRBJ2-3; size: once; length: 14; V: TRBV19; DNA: TGTGCCAGTAAGGGATTGACTAGTTCAGATACGCAGTATTTT; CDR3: CASKGLTSSDTQYF
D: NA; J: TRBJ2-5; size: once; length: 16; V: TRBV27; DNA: TGTGCCAGCAGTTTATCGATACAAGGACCAGGAGAGACCCAGTACTTC; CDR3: CASSLSIQGPGETQYF
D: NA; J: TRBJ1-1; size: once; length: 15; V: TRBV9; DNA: TGTGCCAGCAGCCCGTCGGGGGGGCGGAACACTGAAGCTTTCTTT; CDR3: CASSPSGGRNTEAFF
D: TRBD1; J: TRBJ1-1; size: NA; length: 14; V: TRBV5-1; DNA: TGCGCCAGCAGCCCACAGGGGCGGGACACTGAAGCTTTCTTT; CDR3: CASSPQGRDTEAFF
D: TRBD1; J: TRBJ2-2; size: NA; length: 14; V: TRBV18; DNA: TGTGCCAGCTCTGGACAGGTGGACACCGGGGAGCTGTTTTTT; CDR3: CASSGQVDTGELFF
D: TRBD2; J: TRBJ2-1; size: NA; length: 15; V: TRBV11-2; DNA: TGTGCCAGCAGCCGAGGGACTAGCGGCTACAATGAGCAGTTCTTC; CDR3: CASSRGTSGYNEQFF
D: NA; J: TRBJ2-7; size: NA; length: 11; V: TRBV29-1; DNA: TGCAGCGTTGATGGAGCCGGCAGACAGTACTTC; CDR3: CSVDGAGRQYF